Listed below are T cell receptor beta chains from one sample, sequenced in a study of molecular identifiers for immune sequencing clone quantification. TCRdb recomputed calls from the PCR reads with MiXCR, one row per CDR3 protein. This table has more than 250,000 distinct CDR3 sequences, about a fifth appearing once. The sequencing input was naive CD8+ T cells from blood, with Jurkat cell RNA spiked in. These TCRs come from a human donor in good health. Some libraries in this study had Jurkat cell RNA spiked in. CDR3s include the opening cysteine and the closing phenylalanine or tryptophan. The order of the fields is D gene, V gene, clone size, J gene, CDR3 protein, CDR3 DNA. D genes are given only for firm matches. For some rows the clone size is stated as once, few or many, or as a class when expanded; others skip it.

d_gene: NA; v_gene: TRBV5-8; abundance: many; j_gene: TRBJ1-5; CDR3aa: CASSLRAGRLGSNQPQHF; CDR3nt: TGTGCCAGCAGCTTGCGGGCAGGGAGATTAGGGAGCAATCAGCCCCAGCATTTT
d_gene: TRBD1; v_gene: TRBV19; abundance: NA; j_gene: TRBJ2-5; CDR3aa: CASKQWTGNTEETQYF; CDR3nt: TGTGCCAGCAAACAATGGACAGGGAATACTGAAGAGACCCAGTACTTC
d_gene: TRBD1; v_gene: TRBV7-9; abundance: many; j_gene: TRBJ1-4; CDR3aa: CASSPGQDYWGLFF; CDR3nt: TGTGCCAGCAGCCCAGGACAGGATTACTGGGGACTGTTTTTT
d_gene: TRBD1; v_gene: TRBV7-9; abundance: many; j_gene: TRBJ1-2; CDR3aa: CASSLAGTGDYGYTF; CDR3nt: TGTGCCAGCAGCTTAGCCGGGACAGGGGACTATGGCTACACCTTC
d_gene: NA; v_gene: TRBV13; abundance: few; j_gene: TRBJ1-2; CDR3aa: CASSFKAYGYTF; CDR3nt: TGTGCCAGCAGCTTCAAAGCCTATGGCTACACCTTC
d_gene: NA; v_gene: TRBV9; abundance: many; j_gene: TRBJ2-3; CDR3aa: CASSVAFEDTQYF; CDR3nt: TGTGCCAGCAGCGTAGCGTTTGAAGATACGCAGTATTTT
d_gene: NA; v_gene: TRBV6-2/TRBV6-3; abundance: NA; j_gene: TRBJ2-7; CDR3aa: CASGYGQTYEQYF; CDR3nt: TGTGCCAGCGGTTATGGGCAGACCTACGAGCAGTACTTC
d_gene: TRBD2; v_gene: TRBV7-8; abundance: many; j_gene: TRBJ2-3; CDR3aa: CASSLAVAGGPAADTQYF; CDR3nt: TGTGCCAGCAGCTTAGCGGTAGCGGGGGGCCCAGCGGCGGATACGCAGTATTTT
d_gene: NA; v_gene: TRBV7-9; abundance: many; j_gene: TRBJ2-7; CDR3aa: CASSGRRDPGYEQYF; CDR3nt: TGTGCCAGCAGCGGTCGGCGGGACCCGGGCTACGAGCAGTACTTC
d_gene: NA; v_gene: TRBV6-2/TRBV6-3; abundance: many; j_gene: TRBJ1-1; CDR3aa: CASSYPKNTEAFF; CDR3nt: TGTGCCAGCAGTTACCCAAAGAACACTGAAGCTTTCTTT
d_gene: TRBD1; v_gene: TRBV30; abundance: few; j_gene: TRBJ1-3; CDR3aa: CAWSVWTGLTGYSGNTIYF; CDR3nt: TGTGCCTGGAGTGTATGGACAGGGCTTACAGGGTACTCTGGAAACACCATATATTTT
d_gene: TRBD2; v_gene: TRBV5-1; abundance: many; j_gene: TRBJ2-7; CDR3aa: CASSWTSGSYEQYF; CDR3nt: TGCGCCAGCAGCTGGACTAGCGGGTCCTACGAGCAGTACTTC
d_gene: TRBD2; v_gene: TRBV6-6; abundance: many; j_gene: TRBJ2-3; CDR3aa: CASSPTSGTGDTQYF; CDR3nt: TGTGCCAGCAGCCCTACTAGCGGCACGGGAGATACGCAGTATTTT
d_gene: TRBD2; v_gene: TRBV6-2/TRBV6-3; abundance: many; j_gene: TRBJ2-7; CDR3aa: CASSSGLVGSYEQYF; CDR3nt: TGTGCCAGCTCTTCGGGACTAGTAGGTTCCTACGAGCAGTACTTC
d_gene: TRBD1; v_gene: TRBV2; abundance: many; j_gene: TRBJ1-5; CDR3aa: CASSPGQSSNQPQHF; CDR3nt: TGTGCCAGCAGCCCGGGACAGTCTAGCAATCAGCCCCAGCATTTT
d_gene: TRBD1; v_gene: TRBV7-9; abundance: many; j_gene: TRBJ1-1; CDR3aa: CASRSTGVEAFF; CDR3nt: TGTGCCAGCAGATCGACAGGGGTTGAAGCTTTCTTT
d_gene: TRBD2; v_gene: TRBV28; abundance: many; j_gene: TRBJ2-7; CDR3aa: CASSSMPGLDSYEQYF; CDR3nt: TGTGCCAGCAGCTCTATGCCGGGACTAGACTCCTACGAGCAGTACTTC
d_gene: TRBD1; v_gene: TRBV7-9; abundance: few; j_gene: TRBJ2-7; CDR3aa: CASSLRTGGPGEQYF; CDR3nt: TGTGCCAGCAGCCTACGGACAGGGGGGCCCGGTGAGCAGTACTTC
d_gene: TRBD1; v_gene: TRBV29-1; abundance: many; j_gene: TRBJ1-1; CDR3aa: CSAIGQGGYTEAFF; CDR3nt: TGCAGCGCGATAGGACAGGGGGGATACACTGAAGCTTTCTTT
d_gene: NA; v_gene: TRBV4-2; abundance: many; j_gene: TRBJ2-3; CDR3aa: CASSQLLTPEFDTQYF; CDR3nt: TGTGCCAGCAGCCAACTACTCACCCCCGAGTTTGATACGCAGTATTTT
d_gene: NA; v_gene: TRBV6-6; abundance: many; j_gene: TRBJ1-1; CDR3aa: CASSYDVGVDAFF; CDR3nt: TGTGCCAGCAGTTACGACGTAGGGGTGGACGCTTTCTTT
d_gene: NA; v_gene: TRBV28; abundance: few; j_gene: TRBJ2-1; CDR3aa: CASSLSLQSSYNEQFF; CDR3nt: TGTGCCAGCAGTTTAAGTCTGCAGAGCTCCTACAATGAGCAGTTCTTC
d_gene: NA; v_gene: TRBV6-6; abundance: many; j_gene: TRBJ1-4; CDR3aa: CASSYLAGAENEKLFF; CDR3nt: TGTGCCAGCAGTTACTTGGCTGGGGCGGAGAATGAAAAACTGTTTTTT
d_gene: NA; v_gene: TRBV6-5; abundance: many; j_gene: TRBJ2-3; CDR3aa: CASSSASADTQYF; CDR3nt: TGTGCCAGCAGTTCCGCATCGGCAGATACGCAGTATTTT
d_gene: TRBD2; v_gene: TRBV6-5; abundance: many; j_gene: TRBJ2-7; CDR3aa: CASSYSGRGAYEQYF; CDR3nt: TGTGCCAGCAGTTACTCGGGGCGGGGGGCCTACGAGCAGTACTTC
d_gene: NA; v_gene: TRBV6-2/TRBV6-3; abundance: few; j_gene: TRBJ2-5; CDR3aa: CASRVDLDRKTQETQYF; CDR3nt: TGTGCCAGCAGAGTAGATTTAGATCGGAAAACGCAAGAGACCCAGTACTTC
d_gene: TRBD2; v_gene: TRBV7-9; abundance: many; j_gene: TRBJ2-5; CDR3aa: CASSLGLAWKETQYF; CDR3nt: TGTGCCAGCAGCTTGGGACTAGCGTGGAAAGAGACCCAGTACTTC
d_gene: NA; v_gene: TRBV7-9; abundance: many; j_gene: TRBJ2-7; CDR3aa: CASSDGEHYEQYF; CDR3nt: TGTGCCAGCAGCGACGGGGAACACTACGAGCAGTACTTC
d_gene: NA; v_gene: TRBV20-1; abundance: NA; j_gene: TRBJ2-3; CDR3aa: CSARDPPRPSRDGVGSTDTQYF; CDR3nt: TGCAGTGCTAGAGACCCCCCCCGCCCTTCACGGGACGGAGTCGGGAGCACAGATACGCAGTATTTT
d_gene: NA; v_gene: TRBV7-2; abundance: many; j_gene: TRBJ2-5; CDR3aa: CASSQGQAMTQYF; CDR3nt: TGTGCCAGCAGCCAGGGGCAGGCCATGACCCAGTACTTC
d_gene: NA; v_gene: TRBV7-9; abundance: few; j_gene: TRBJ2-7; CDR3aa: CASSFKPGLNPYEQYF; CDR3nt: TGTGCCAGCAGCTTCAAGCCGGGACTTAATCCCTACGAGCAGTACTTC
d_gene: TRBD1; v_gene: TRBV14; abundance: many; j_gene: TRBJ1-2; CDR3aa: CASSQLGQGEGYTF; CDR3nt: TGTGCCAGCAGCCAGCTGGGACAGGGGGAAGGCTACACCTTC
d_gene: NA; v_gene: TRBV19; abundance: many; j_gene: TRBJ1-5; CDR3aa: CASTQGGQPQHF; CDR3nt: TGTGCCAGCACCCAAGGGGGGCAGCCCCAGCATTTT
d_gene: TRBD1; v_gene: TRBV27; abundance: NA; j_gene: TRBJ2-7; CDR3aa: CASSFEKGAGYEQYF; CDR3nt: TGTGCCAGCAGTTTTGAGAAGGGGGCCGGTTACGAGCAGTACTTC
d_gene: TRBD1; v_gene: TRBV20-1; abundance: NA; j_gene: TRBJ1-1; CDR3aa: CSVWDRENTEAFF; CDR3nt: TGCAGTGTTTGGGACAGAGAGAACACTGAAGCTTTCTTT
d_gene: NA; v_gene: TRBV7-8; abundance: NA; j_gene: TRBJ1-2; CDR3aa: CASSLAREPGPLLNYGYTF; CDR3nt: TGTGCCAGCAGCTTAGCGCGGGAGCCAGGACCCCTTCTTAACTATGGCTACACCTTC
d_gene: NA; v_gene: TRBV5-6; abundance: many; j_gene: TRBJ1-1; CDR3aa: CASSSSATEAFF; CDR3nt: TGTGCCAGCAGCTCGTCTGCCACTGAAGCTTTCTTT
d_gene: NA; v_gene: TRBV6-8; abundance: many; j_gene: TRBJ1-5; CDR3aa: CASSYSREAGNQPQHF; CDR3nt: TGTGCCAGCAGTTACTCGAGGGAGGCGGGCAATCAGCCCCAGCATTTT
d_gene: NA; v_gene: TRBV25-1; abundance: many; j_gene: TRBJ1-6; CDR3aa: CASSESDSYNSPLHF; CDR3nt: TGTGCCAGCAGTGAGAGTGACTCCTATAATTCACCCCTCCACTTT
d_gene: NA; v_gene: TRBV11-2; abundance: NA; j_gene: TRBJ1-2; CDR3aa: CASSPGNTYGYTF; CDR3nt: TGTGCCAGCAGCCCAGGGAATACCTATGGCTACACCTTC
d_gene: TRBD1; v_gene: TRBV2; abundance: NA; j_gene: TRBJ1-4; CDR3aa: CASARGTGGEELFF; CDR3nt: TGTGCCAGCGCCAGGGGGACAGGTGGTGAAGAACTGTTTTTT
d_gene: NA; v_gene: TRBV2; abundance: many; j_gene: TRBJ2-7; CDR3aa: CASKGGHEQYF; CDR3nt: TGTGCCAGCAAGGGAGGCCACGAGCAGTACTTC
d_gene: NA; v_gene: TRBV5-6; abundance: NA; j_gene: TRBJ1-1; CDR3aa: CASSKVHTEAFF; CDR3nt: TGTGCCAGCAGCAAGGTACACACTGAAGCTTTCTTT
d_gene: NA; v_gene: TRBV28; abundance: many; j_gene: TRBJ2-7; CDR3aa: CASSRISRDTYSYEQYF; CDR3nt: TGTGCCAGCAGCCGAATCTCCCGGGACACTTACTCCTACGAGCAGTACTTC
d_gene: NA; v_gene: TRBV6-5; abundance: many; j_gene: TRBJ1-5; CDR3aa: CASSALREDQPQHF; CDR3nt: TGTGCCAGCAGCGCATTAAGGGAGGATCAGCCCCAGCATTTT
d_gene: NA; v_gene: TRBV11-2; abundance: NA; j_gene: TRBJ1-4; CDR3aa: CASSRTKPTNEKLFF; CDR3nt: TGTGCCAGCAGCCGAACGAAACCAACTAATGAAAAACTGTTTTTT
d_gene: TRBD1; v_gene: TRBV27; abundance: NA; j_gene: TRBJ2-7; CDR3aa: CASSPWTGIGYEQYF; CDR3nt: TGTGCCAGCAGCCCATGGACAGGGATTGGTTACGAGCAGTACTTC
d_gene: TRBD1; v_gene: TRBV6-2/TRBV6-3; abundance: few; j_gene: TRBJ2-7; CDR3aa: CASSYWTGRSYEQYF; CDR3nt: TGTGCCAGCAGTTACTGGACAGGGCGCTCCTACGAGCAGTACTTC
d_gene: NA; v_gene: TRBV6-2/TRBV6-3; abundance: NA; j_gene: TRBJ2-3; CDR3aa: CASSPTGRGHGTDTQYF; CDR3nt: TGTGCCAGCAGTCCCACCGGGCGGGGTCATGGCACAGATACGCAGTATTTT
d_gene: TRBD1; v_gene: TRBV6-2/TRBV6-3; abundance: few; j_gene: TRBJ1-5; CDR3aa: CASSYSFRVRQGDQPQHF; CDR3nt: TGTGCCAGCAGTTACTCTTTTCGGGTCAGACAGGGTGATCAGCCCCAGCATTTT
d_gene: TRBD2; v_gene: TRBV4-2; abundance: few; j_gene: TRBJ2-7; CDR3aa: CASSQDWLAGVYEQYF; CDR3nt: TGTGCCAGCAGCCAAGATTGGCTAGCGGGAGTTTACGAGCAGTACTTC
d_gene: TRBD1; v_gene: TRBV7-2; abundance: NA; j_gene: TRBJ1-1; CDR3aa: CASSFAGQGDAEAFF; CDR3nt: TGTGCCAGCAGCTTCGCCGGACAGGGAGACGCTGAAGCTTTCTTT
d_gene: TRBD1; v_gene: TRBV6-2/TRBV6-3; abundance: few; j_gene: TRBJ2-7; CDR3aa: CAIRTGGVYEQYF; CDR3nt: TGTGCCATCAGGACAGGGGGCGTCTACGAGCAGTACTTC
d_gene: NA; v_gene: TRBV11-2; abundance: many; j_gene: TRBJ2-1; CDR3aa: CASSSPLEDRQFF; CDR3nt: TGTGCCAGCAGCTCCCCCTTGGAGGACCGGCAGTTCTTC
d_gene: TRBD2; v_gene: TRBV19; abundance: few; j_gene: TRBJ2-5; CDR3aa: CASSIGREGRETQYF; CDR3nt: TGTGCCAGTAGTATTGGGCGGGAGGGCCGGGAGACCCAGTACTTC